The 18 T cell receptor beta chains in this list originate from one sample, sequenced in a study of tumor-infiltrating lymphocytes in primary liver carcinoma. Blood RNA was derived from unsorted whole blood, and germline DNA was extracted too. The template, around 540 ng total RNA, yielded TCR beta cDNA made with a constant-region primer. Libraries for TCR beta were built through three nested multiplex PCR rounds, which together made up a slightly modified ARM-PCR procedure. For around 10 cycles apiece, the opening two PCR rounds ran with TRBV1-TRBV30 forward primers and a C-beta reverse primer. TCRdb fed the multiplex PCR reads into MiXCR, producing one record per CDR3 protein. Of 300,000 to 400,000 distinct CDR3 sequences in the sample, approximately 65% were seen once. Source material: peripheral blood. The source of these receptors is a man between 40 and 49 years old with primary liver carcinoma and hepatitis B virus infection.

A remark on this clonotype: This may be a read error: a much more frequent sequence differs by one nucleotide. This chain links TRBV10-3 with TRBJ2-7; 7 nucleotides line up with TRBD2. CDR3 length equals 16 residues. CDR1 ENHRY and CDR2 SYGVKD come from the germline V gene. Trimming took 2 bases from V and 4 from J; bases not matched to a gene: 11. The CDR3 region is CAISERRLAEEYEQYF. The DNA of the CDR3 is TGTGCCATCAGTGAGCGGCGCCTAGCGGAGGAGTACGAGCAGTACTTC.

This clonotype showed up just a few times. The gene calls are TRBV5-1 and TRBJ1-6, with TRBD1 as a possible D gene (5 bases). Trimming left V 1 base short and J 10 bases short, with 15 bases between. CDR1 and CDR2 from the germline V gene are SGHRS and YFSETQ. The CDR3 sequence is 15 residues long. The CDR3 DNA sequence: TGCGCCAGCAGCTTGTGGGCAGGGATCGAATCACCCCTCCACTTT. It codes for CASSLWAGIESPLHF. Full variable domain (missing parts from reference TRBV5-1 and TRBJ1-6): KAGVTQTPRYLIKTRGQQVTLSCSPISGHRSVSWYQQTPGQGLQFLFEYFSETQRNKGNFPGRFSGRQFSNSRSEMNVSTLELGDSALYLCASSLWAGIESPLHFGNGTRLTVT.

This clonotype was detected a few times. The rearrangement uses TRBV6-5 and TRBJ2-2; D is undetermined. The V gene's germline CDR1 is MNHEY and CDR2 SVGAGI. The CDR3 is 16 residues long. Trimming took 2 bases from V and 0 from J, leaving 10 bases between them. DNA for the CDR3: TGTGCCAGCAGTTACGTTAGGCTACCGAACACCGGGGAGCTGTTTTTT. Its protein is CASSYVRLPNTGELFF.

Concerning this clonotype itself: The CDR3 carries no conserved terminal phenylalanine or tryptophan, so it likely arises from a read error. The chain couples TRBV12-3 or TRBV12-4 to TRBJ1-1; perhaps TRBD1 as D (6 bases). The CDR3 sequence is 20 residues long. V gave up 3 bases and J gave up 4 bases, with 30 bases separating them. CDR3 nucleotides: TGTGCCAGCAGTTTGCGTCTTGGTCAGGGGCCTCTGAATGAACGCACTGAAGCTTTCTTA. Amino acids: CASSLRLGQGPLNERTEAFL.

The chain joins TRBV10-3 to TRBJ2-7; 7 bases map to TRBD1. This CDR3 has 12 amino acids. V gave up 11 bases and J gave up 5 bases; unmatched junction bases: 9. The germline CDR1 and CDR2 sequences are ENHRY and SYGVKD. The CDR3 spells CAAGDRSDEQYF. As DNA, the CDR3 is TGTGCCGCCGGGGACAGATCAGACGAGCAGTACTTC.

The chain carries TRBV6-2 or TRBV6-3 and TRBJ2-1; D not certain. The CDR3 has 12 residues. Trimming removed 7 bases from V and 5 bases from J, with 9 bases in between. Germline lookup yields CDR1 MNHEY and CDR2 SVGEGT. CDR3 DNA sequence: TGTGCCAGCAACTGCGGCAACAATGAGCAGTTCTTC. Amino acid sequence: CASNCGNNEQFF.

A single count supports this clonotype. One base away lies a much larger clone, so this may be a sequencing read error. DNA of the CDR3: TGTGCCAGCAGTTTCCCCTTGGGGGACATCCTAGATACGCAGTATTTT. It is translated as CASSFPLGDILDTQYF. The chain is built from TRBV12-3 or TRBV12-4 and TRBJ2-3; perhaps TRBD1 as D (6 bases). Trimming took 3 bases from V and 5 from J, leaving 18 bases between them. The CDR3 covers 16 residues.

This chain joins TRBV7-9 and TRBJ2-5; 12 bases line up with TRBD2. CDR3 size: 17 residues. From germline, CDR1 is SEHNR and CDR2 FQNEAQ (reference sequence). The V and J ends lost 10 bases and 4 bases, in that order; junction bases with no gene match: 16. Here the CDR3 DNA reads TGTGCCACCAAAGGACTAGCGGGATGCAGGGGTCCAGAGACCCAGTACTTC. It codes for CATKGLAGCRGPETQYF.

The rearrangement links TRBV11-1 to TRBJ2-1; possibly TRBD1 or TRBD2 for D (5 bases each). The CDR3 is made up of 15 amino acids. The V end lost 5 bases, the J end lost 6 bases, and 17 bases lay between the germline ends. Germline values: CDR1 SGHAT, CDR2 FQDESV (reference sequence). In DNA, the CDR3 is TGTGCCAGCAGCCTATCCGGGGCTAGTGGCAATGAGCAGTTCTTC. This encodes CASSLSGASGNEQFF.

As concerns this clonotype: It may be a read error: a sequence one base away is much more abundant. V usage is TRBV6-2 or TRBV6-3 and J usage is TRBJ2-1; the D call may be TRBD1 or TRBD2 (5 bases each). The CDR3 runs 15 residues. From germline, CDR1 is MNHEY and CDR2 SVGEGT. The CDR3 sequence is CASNYHLREGNEQFF. The CDR3 DNA reads as TGTGCCAGCAATTACCACCTCCGTGAGGGGAATGAGCAGTTCTTC.

This chain connects TRBV6-2 or TRBV6-3 to TRBJ1-1; 12 bases are a match to TRBD1. There are 19 residues in the CDR3. With V trimmed by 0 bases and J by 3 bases, 11 bases remained unmatched. Germline CDR1 is MNHEY and CDR2 is SVGEGT. The CDR3 region is CASSYSTGTGGLGYTEAFF. The CDR3 DNA follows: TGTGCCAGCAGTTACTCGACCGGGACAGGGGGCCTTGGGTACACTGAAGCTTTCTTT.

This clonotype was observed once. An end of the junction does not agree with germline; a read error may underlie this. The J gene is TRBJ2-2, the V gene TRBV11-2; possibly TRBD2 for D (6 bases). CDR3 length: 14 amino acids. Germline-derived CDR1 and CDR2 are SGHAT and FQNNGV. Here the CDR3 reads CASSLYRLGGELFF. The CDR3 nucleotides read TGTGCCAGCAGCTTATATCGATTGGGCGGGGAGCTCTTTTTT.

A note on this clonotype: This could be a read error, since a much larger clone is one nucleotide away. The conserved phenylalanine or tryptophan normally closing the CDR3 is absent here, so this likely arose from a read error. V gene TRBV4-1 combines with J gene TRBJ1-1; D not certain. CDR1 and CDR2 from the germline V gene are MGHRA and YSYEKL. The ends were cut back, 1 base at V and 1 base at J, with 10 bases in the middle. The CDR3 totals 15 residues. CDR3 sequence (DNA): TGCGCCAGCAGCCAAGTGACTACAACGAACACTGAAGCTTTCATT. Its translation: CASSQVTTTNTEAFI.

Comment on this clonotype: A much larger clone differs from this one at a single base, so this may be a read error. This rearrangement joins TRBV5-5 to TRBJ2-1; 10 positions agree with TRBD2. From germline, CDR1 is SGHKS and CDR2 YYEKEE (reference sequence). CDR3 length equals 17 residues. CDR3 DNA sequence: TGTGCCAGCAGCTTGGCCGGAGCTAGCGGGAGATACAAAGAGCAGTTCTTC. Amino acids: CASSLAGASGRYKEQFF.

Concerning this clonotype itself: A single base separates this from a much larger clone, so it may be a read error. The rearrangement uses TRBV6-1 and TRBJ2-1, with 9 bases identical to TRBD2. This CDR3 spans 13 amino acids. J was trimmed by 14 bases and V by 2 bases; bases with no gene match: 7. CDR1 is MNHNS, CDR2 SASEGT, per germline. CDR3 DNA sequence: TGTGCCAGCAGTGAAAAGGCGGCGGGGGGGAAGTTCTTC. It encodes CASSEKAAGGKFF.

Regarding this clonotype: Given a much more abundant clone one base away, this may be a read error. V gene TRBV5-1 combines with J gene TRBJ2-7; either TRBD1 or TRBD2 may fit D (5 bases each). The germline gives CDR1 SGHRS, CDR2 YFSETQ. The CDR3 sequence is 15 residues long. V was clipped by 4 bases and J by 4 bases, with 18 bases between them. The CDR3 DNA reads as TGCGCCAGCAGCACCGGGACGCTTAGCTCATACGAGCAGTACTTC. Protein: CASSTGTLSSYEQYF.

To note about this clonotype: The junction shows a germline mismatch at one end, possibly a read error. The chain employs TRBV11-2 and TRBJ2-7; 7 bases line up with TRBD2. The CDR3 is 15 residues long. The germline gives CDR1 SGHAT, CDR2 FQNNGV. The CDR3 protein is CVSSSTMTGGDEQYF. In DNA form, the CDR3 reads TGTGTCAGCAGCTCAACTATGACGGGAGGAGACGAGCAGTACTTC.

The chain employs TRBV11-1 and TRBJ1-5; 7 bases match TRBD1. Germline loops: CDR1 SGHAT, CDR2 FQDESV (reference sequence). The V gene end was trimmed by 5 bases and the J gene end by 14 bases; junction bases not matched to a gene: 15. This CDR3 spans 14 amino acids. DNA of the CDR3: TGTGCCAGCAGCCCGGGAGGGGGCAATCAACCCAAGCATTTT. Residues: CASSPGGGNQPKHF.